These T cell receptor beta chains were read from a single sample in a study of identical twins. A single record per CDR3 protein comes from TCRdb applying MiXCR to the 5' RACE reads. The table lists about 470,000 distinct CDR3 sequences, approximately 24% of them singletons. These data were also reused for a study on T cells expressing NK-cell markers.

Source material: CD4+ T cells sorted from blood. These receptors came from a woman between 18 and 29 years old in good health. CDR3s include the opening cysteine and the closing phenylalanine or tryptophan. The D gene is left open where the match is weak. Clone size is stated in some rows and not others, as once, few, many or a class when expanded.

CDR3aa	CDR3nt	d_gene	j_gene	abundance	v_gene
CASSSDQFTDTQYF	TGCGCCAGCAGCTCAGACCAGTTCACAGATACGCAGTATTTT	NA	TRBJ2-3	NA	TRBV5-1
CSARNAGTGNTEAFF	TGCAGTGCTAGAAATGCCGGGACAGGGAACACTGAAGCTTTCTTT	TRBD1	TRBJ1-1	many	TRBV20-1
CASSVGGGTETQYF	TGTGCCAGCAGCGTAGGGGGGGGCACAGAGACCCAGTACTTC	NA	TRBJ2-5	NA	TRBV9
CSARPQNYEQYF	TGCAGTGCCCGACCCCAGAACTACGAGCAGTACTTC	NA	TRBJ2-7	NA	TRBV20-1
CASSSEGTMNTEAFF	TGTGCCAGCAGCTCTGAGGGGACGATGAACACTGAAGCTTTCTTT	NA	TRBJ1-1	NA	TRBV7-9
CASSPRDRQFF	TGTGCCAGCAGTCCCCGGGACCGACAGTTCTTC	NA	TRBJ2-1	NA	TRBV12-3/TRBV12-4
CSARERQRNTGELFF	TGCAGTGCTAGAGAGAGACAGAGGAACACCGGGGAGCTGTTTTTT	NA	TRBJ2-2	NA	TRBV20-1
CASSLGRRGLLTGELFF	TGTGCCAGCAGCTTAGGTCGGAGGGGGCTGTTAACCGGGGAGCTGTTTTTT	NA	TRBJ2-2	NA	TRBV7-9
CSAKRTRGPGELFF	TGCAGTGCGAAGCGAACTAGGGGGCCCGGGGAGCTGTTTTTT	TRBD1	TRBJ2-2	NA	TRBV20-1
CSARDEGPGELFF	TGCAGTGCTAGAGATGAGGGCCCCGGGGAGCTGTTTTTT	NA	TRBJ2-2	NA	TRBV20-1
CASSFPGTNSPLHF	TGTGCTAGCAGCTTTCCGGGGACTAATTCACCCCTCCACTTT	NA	TRBJ1-6	NA	TRBV7-7
CASSSMGGLTIDEQFF	TGTGCCAGCAGCTCCATGGGGGGGCTGACGATAGATGAGCAGTTCTTC	NA	TRBJ2-1	few	TRBV7-3
CASSVGSPGSPLHF	TGTGCCAGCAGCGTAGGAAGCCCGGGTTCACCCCTCCACTTT	NA	TRBJ1-6	NA	TRBV9
CASSLVGGFSYNEQFF	TGTGCCAGCAGCTTAGTCGGGGGATTCTCCTACAATGAGCAGTTCTTC	NA	TRBJ2-1	NA	TRBV7-2
CASMLAEAIAKNIQYF	TGTGCCAGCATGCTAGCGGAGGCCATAGCCAAAAACATTCAGTACTTC	TRBD2	TRBJ2-4	NA	TRBV2
CSVEVPRAPNEKLFF	TGCAGCGTTGAAGTTCCCAGGGCCCCTAATGAAAAACTGTTTTTT	NA	TRBJ1-4	NA	TRBV29-1
CASSGTGSDTQYF	TGTGCCAGCAGCGGGACAGGGTCAGATACGCAGTATTTT	TRBD1	TRBJ2-3	many	TRBV9
CASSFRSGTDTQYF	TGTGCCAGCAGCTTCCGGTCGGGAACAGATACGCAGTATTTT	NA	TRBJ2-3	NA	TRBV7-2
CASLAVSYNEQFF	TGCGCCAGCCTAGCGGTATCCTACAATGAGCAGTTCTTC	TRBD2	TRBJ2-1	NA	TRBV10-2
CSVEDPGSYNEQFF	TGCAGCGTTGAAGACCCCGGCTCCTACAATGAGCAGTTCTTC	NA	TRBJ2-1	NA	TRBV29-1
CASSLQGGSYEQYF	TGCGCCAGCAGCTTACAGGGGGGCTCCTACGAGCAGTACTTC	TRBD1	TRBJ2-7	NA	TRBV5-1
CASSQIPGREETQYF	TGCGCCAGCAGCCAAATCCCGGGACGGGAAGAGACCCAGTACTTC	NA	TRBJ2-5	NA	TRBV5-1
CASSLVIAGEQFF	TGTGCCAGCAGCTTAGTCATAGCTGGTGAGCAGTTCTTC	NA	TRBJ2-1	few	TRBV7-8
CASSQGQGEKLFF	TGTGCCAGCAGCCAGGGACAGGGTGAAAAACTGTTTTTT	TRBD1	TRBJ1-4	NA	TRBV7-3
CASSLGGPSSYNEQFF	TGCGCCAGCAGCTTGGGGGGTCCGAGCTCCTACAATGAGCAGTTCTTC	NA	TRBJ2-1	many	TRBV5-1
CSAHKSNNEQFF	TGCAGTGCTCACAAAAGTAACAATGAGCAGTTCTTC	NA	TRBJ2-1	NA	TRBV20-1
CASSHDGTAVTEAFF	TGTGCCAGCAGCCATGACGGGACGGCTGTCACTGAAGCTTTCTTT	NA	TRBJ1-1	NA	TRBV7-2
CASSAQAYEQYF	TGTGCCAGCAGTGCACAGGCCTACGAGCAGTACTTC	NA	TRBJ2-7	NA	TRBV2
CSARGREAPYEQYF	TGCAGTGCTAGAGGGCGGGAGGCCCCCTACGAGCAGTACTTC	TRBD2	TRBJ2-7	NA	TRBV20-1
CASSVGTGGAGYGYTF	TGTGCCAGCAGCGTAGGGACAGGGGGCGCAGGTTATGGCTACACCTTC	TRBD1	TRBJ1-2	NA	TRBV9
CASSILGLLAKNIQYF	TGTGCCAGCAGTATACTGGGACTTCTAGCCAAAAACATTCAGTACTTC	NA	TRBJ2-4	few	TRBV28
CSGRTGGEKLFF	TGCAGCGGACGGACAGGGGGCGAAAAACTGTTTTTT	TRBD1	TRBJ1-4	few	TRBV29-1
CASRQLAGETQYF	TGTGCCAGCAGGCAGCTAGCGGGAGAGACCCAGTACTTC	TRBD2	TRBJ2-5	once	TRBV3-1
CASSLVGKLFF	TGTGCCAGCAGCCTAGTAGGAAAACTGTTTTTT	NA	TRBJ1-4	few	TRBV2
CSASGAGIGPQHF	TGCAGTGCTAGTGGGGCAGGGATTGGGCCCCAGCATTTT	NA	TRBJ1-5	NA	TRBV20-1
CASSFWSQISNQPQHF	TGTGCCAGCAGCTTCTGGTCACAGATTAGCAATCAGCCCCAGCATTTT	NA	TRBJ1-5	NA	TRBV5-6
CASSEGPFRYIEQFF	TGTGCCAGCAGTGAAGGCCCGTTCCGATATATTGAGCAGTTCTTC	NA	TRBJ2-1	few	TRBV2